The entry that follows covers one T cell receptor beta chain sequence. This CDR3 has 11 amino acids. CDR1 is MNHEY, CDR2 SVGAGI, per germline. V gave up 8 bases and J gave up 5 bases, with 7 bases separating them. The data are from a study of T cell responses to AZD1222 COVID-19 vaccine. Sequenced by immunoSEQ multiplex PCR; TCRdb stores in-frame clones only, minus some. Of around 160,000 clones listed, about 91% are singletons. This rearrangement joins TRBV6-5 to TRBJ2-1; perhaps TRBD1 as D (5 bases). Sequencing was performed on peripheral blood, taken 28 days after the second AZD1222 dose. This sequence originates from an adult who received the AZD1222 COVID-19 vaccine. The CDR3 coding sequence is TGTGCCAGCCAGGGTGACAATGAGCAGTTCTTC. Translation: CASQGDNEQFF.